This T cell receptor beta chain is drawn from a study of T cell changes during pregnancy in multiple sclerosis. Between the trimmed V and J ends, which lost 5 bases and 0 bases, there was a span of 10 bases. The CDR3 contains 15 residues. Germline V gene sequence: CDR1 SNHLY, CDR2 FYNNEI. TCRdb's table, derived via immunoSEQ multiplex PCR, lists solely in-frame clones and lacks some. This sample yields about 120,000 clones, of which around nine tenths are seen a single time; about 1.6% belongs to the top ten. The source was peripheral blood, collected in the third trimester of pregnancy. The V call is TRBV2, the J call TRBJ2-2; a possible D gene is TRBD1 (5 bases). This TCR derives from a female donor with multiple sclerosis, enrolled in a pregnancy study. This chain's CDR3 is CASSYRTANTGELFF. The DNA of the CDR3 is TGTGCCAGCAGTTACAGGACCGCGAACACCGGGGAGCTGTTTTTT.